The clone carrying this TCR beta chain was detected a few times. The CDR3 covers 16 residues. Germline CDR1 LGHNA, CDR2 YSLEER. After removal of 3 bases from V and 3 bases from J, the junction contained 8 bases not matched to a gene. This sample is drawn from a study of cytomegalovirus exposure and HLA in healthy donors. Primers for the PCR totalled 60 Vbeta and 13 Jbeta. Data came from immunoSEQ multiplex PCR; TCRdb stores just in-frame clones and leaves some out. The data contain some 130,000 clones, around 63% of them singletons. J is TRBJ1-1 and V is TRBV4-3, with 9 positions matching TRBD1. The source of this sequence is a human donor in good health. Sequencing was carried out using PBMCs. The CDR3 coding sequence is TGCGCCAGCAGCCAGGGGACAGGGATAGGGGACACTGAAGCTTTCTTT. Translation: CASSQGTGIGDTEAFF.